This passage covers 22 T cell receptor beta chains from one sample sequenced in a study of blood T cell repertoires in COVID-19. Data came from immunoSEQ multiplex PCR; TCRdb stores just in-frame clones and leaves some out. The table has approximately 200,000 clones, around 88% seen once; the top ten hold about 4%. The specimen was peripheral blood. Receptor source: a woman aged 25 to 39 with acute or convalescent COVID-19.

This clone was observed a few times. The chain employs TRBV28 and TRBJ1-6, with 8 bases that match TRBD1. The CDR3 length is 12 residues. Losses at the gene ends were 4 bases for V and 19 bases for J; bases not matched to a gene: 9. Germline CDR1 is MDHEN and CDR2 is SYDVKM. This CDR3 reads CASSSSGQGFHF. The CDR3 nucleotides read TGTGCCAGCAGTTCGTCCGGACAGGGATTTCACTTT.

Notes on this clone: Distinct nucleotide sequences in the sample also encode this CDR3. The rearrangement uses TRBV2 and TRBJ2-5; D unresolved. The CDR3 is 11 amino acids. The germline V gene has CDR1 SNHLY and CDR2 FYNNEI. V lost 2 bases to trimming and J lost 7 bases, with 5 bases between them. For the CDR3, the DNA is TGTGCCAGCAGTGAAACTGGGACCCAGTACTTC. Protein product: CASSETGTQYF.

V usage is TRBV30 and J usage is TRBJ1-4; a possible D gene is TRBD1 (6 bases). In germline, CDR1 is GTSNPN, CDR2 SVGIG (reference sequence). V was trimmed by 0 bases and J by 8 bases, leaving 16 bases between them. The CDR3 contains 15 residues. The CDR3 protein is CAWSVGTRAGEKLFF. CDR3 DNA sequence: TGTGCCTGGAGTGTAGGGACAAGGGCCGGGGAAAAACTGTTTTTT. Full variable domain (rest looked up from reference TRBV30 and TRBJ1-4): SQTIHQWPATLVQPVGSPLSLECTVEGTSNPNLYWYRQAAGRGLQLLFYSVGIGQISSEVPQNLSASRPQDRQFILSSKKLLLSDSGFYLCAWSVGTRAGEKLFFGSGTQLSVL.

V is TRBV20-1 and J is TRBJ1-2; no definite D call. Germline CDR1 and CDR2: DFQATT and SNEGSKA (reference sequence). Trimming shortened V by 3 bases and J by 8 bases, and 7 bases separated the two germline ends. This CDR3 spans 10 amino acids. The chain's CDR3 is CSASGEGYTF. In DNA, the CDR3 is TGCAGTGCTAGTGGGGAGGGCTACACCTTC.

CDR3 loop: CASSYSGVTYEQYF. The CDR3 region has the DNA TGTGCCAGCAGTTACTCGGGAGTCACCTACGAGCAGTACTTC. The V call is TRBV6-5, the J call TRBJ2-7; possibly TRBD2 for D (5 bases). Germline CDR1 and CDR2: MNHEY and SVGAGI. Trimming shortened V by 0 bases and J by 2 bases, and 8 bases separated the two germline ends. The CDR3 spans 14 residues.

The rearrangement uses TRBV6-5 and TRBJ1-1; D possibly corresponds to TRBD1 (6 bases). Germline V CDR1 and CDR2: MNHEY, SVGAGI. The CDR3 sequence is 13 residues long. Trimming pared 5 bases from V and 4 bases from J, leaving 11 bases between. CDR3 DNA: TGTGCCAGCAGTATCACAGGGAGCACTGAAGCTTTCTTT. This codes for CASSITGSTEAFF.

V and J are TRBV5-4 and TRBJ2-7; TRBD2 is a possible D gene (6 bases). CDR1 is SGHNT, CDR2 YYREEE, per germline (reference sequence). Trimming stripped 2 bases from V and 7 bases from J, with 7 bases between. This CDR3 spans 11 amino acids. Written as DNA, the CDR3 is TGTGCCAGCAGCTTCGCGGGGGAGCAGTACTTC. It codes for CASSFAGEQYF.

This rearrangement joins TRBV5-5 to TRBJ2-1; TRBD2 matches 11 bases. Trimming removed 2 bases from V and 5 bases from J; junction bases left unmatched: 6. CDR3 size: 16 residues. Germline loops: CDR1 SGHKS, CDR2 YYEKEE (reference sequence). CDR3: CASSLLAGEGHNEQFF. In nucleotides, the CDR3 is TGTGCCAGCAGCTTACTAGCGGGAGAAGGTCACAATGAGCAGTTCTTC.

This chain connects TRBV29-1 to TRBJ2-7; 12 bases are a match to TRBD2. The J segment lost 9 bases and the V segment lost 6 bases, leaving 18 bases of the junction unmatched. Germline assignment: CDR1 SQVTM and CDR2 ANQGSEA. The CDR3 consists of 16 residues. The CDR3 region has the DNA TGCAGCGTGGGCGGGTCGCGGACGACTAGCGGGAGCCCGCAGTACTTC. Its protein is CSVGGSRTTSGSPQYF.

This chain uses TRBV5-4 with TRBJ1-1; possible D gene TRBD1, 6 bases. Germline V gene lookup returns CDR1 SGHNT and CDR2 YYREEE (reference sequence). With 4 bases removed from V and 8 bases from J, the gap between germline ends came to 12 bases. The CDR3 extends over 12 amino acids. CDR3 in DNA: TGTGCCAGCAGCGCGGCCGGGACAGAAGCTTTCTTT. Translated: CASSAAGTEAFF. The whole variable domain, remainder taken from reference TRBV5-4 and TRBJ1-1, is ETGVTQSPTHLIKTRGQQVTLRCSSQSGHNTVSWYQQALGQGPQFIFQYYREEENGRGNFPPRFSGLQFPNYSSELNVNALELDDSALYLCASSAAGTEAFFGQGTRLTVV.

This chain links TRBV10-3 with TRBJ1-2, with unresolved D. The germline V gene encodes CDR1 ENHRY and CDR2 SYGVKD. V dropped 10 bases and J dropped 0 bases, with 15 bases sitting between them. The CDR3 contains 14 residues. Written as DNA, the CDR3 is TGTGCCAGTGCGCGGGTAGCCTCTAACTATGGCTACACCTTC. Translated, it gives CASARVASNYGYTF.

The chain recombines TRBV11-3 with TRBJ2-1; no reliable D call. The V gene's germline CDR1 is SGHNT and CDR2 YENEEA. V was trimmed by 4 bases and J by 5 bases, leaving 6 bases between them. The CDR3 length is 12 residues. This CDR3 is CASSSKHNEQFF. The CDR3 coding sequence is TGTGCCAGCAGCTCTAAACACAATGAGCAGTTCTTC.

V usage is TRBV19 and J usage is TRBJ2-1; D remains ambiguous. V dropped 1 base and J dropped 4 bases, with 17 bases sitting between them. The CDR3 is 17 residues long. The germline CDR1 and CDR2 sequences are LNHDA and SQIVND (reference sequence). The CDR3 reads CASSIAGTIEPYNEQFF. The CDR3 nucleotides read TGTGCCAGTAGTATAGCGGGTACGATCGAACCATACAATGAGCAGTTCTTC.

This clone was seen a few times. The chain uses TRBV29-1 and TRBJ1-2; D possibly corresponds to TRBD1 (5 bases). There are 14 residues in the CDR3. Trimming took off 0 bases at V and 8 bases at J, with 16 bases between the two ends. Germline V gene sequence: CDR1 SQVTM, CDR2 ANQGSEA. The CDR3 DNA reads as TGCAGCGTTGAAGAGGTTGACGGGGGAGGCGGCTACACCTTC. Translated, it gives CSVEEVDGGGGYTF.

The genes are TRBV18 and TRBJ2-7; no clear D gene. The V end was cut by 3 bases, the J end by 6 bases, with 9 bases between. The CDR3 contains 12 residues. Germline CDR1 reads KGHSH; CDR2 reads LQKENI. In nucleotides, the CDR3 is TGTGCCAGCTCACCTTTACTCGGCGAGCAGTACTTC. It codes for CASSPLLGEQYF.

The rearrangement uses TRBV18 and TRBJ2-1, with 7 nucleotides matching TRBD2. In germline, CDR1 is KGHSH, CDR2 LQKENI. V dropped 2 bases and J dropped 0; count of bases not matched to a gene: 7. This CDR3 contains 17 residues. The CDR3 protein is CASSPGRAGVSYNEQFF. CDR3 DNA sequence: TGTGCCAGCTCACCAGGGCGGGCGGGAGTCTCCTACAATGAGCAGTTCTTC.

This chain connects TRBV20-1 to TRBJ2-7, with a possible D match to TRBD2 (6 bases). The CDR3 sequence is 9 residues long. The germline V gene encodes CDR1 DFQATT and CDR2 SNEGSKA (reference sequence). CDR3 protein: CRAGQKQYF. The CDR3 DNA sequence: TGCAGGGCGGGGCAGAAGCAGTACTTC.

The gene calls are TRBV5-4 and TRBJ1-1; no definite D call. The CDR3 length is 14 residues. The germline V gene has CDR1 SGHNT and CDR2 YYREEE (reference sequence). The V gene lost 0 bases and the J gene lost 4 bases, with 10 bases spanning the gap. CDR3 sequence (DNA): TGTGCCAGCAGCTTGGGACTCGAGGGCACTGAAGCTTTCTTT. As protein: CASSLGLEGTEAFF.

In nucleotides, the CDR3 is TGTGCCAGCAGCTTAGCCCAACGGGAGACCCAGTACTTC. This encodes CASSLAQRETQYF. The V gene is TRBV7-6, the J gene TRBJ2-5; D unclear. CDR1 and CDR2 from the germline V gene are SGHVS and FNYEAQ. The CDR3 runs to 13 residues. V lost 0 bases and J lost 5, with 7 bases in between.

The gene calls are TRBV15 and TRBJ1-5; D gene ambiguous. The germline V gene has CDR1 LNHNV and CDR2 YYDKDF (reference sequence). V lost 0 bases and J 7 bases, leaving 10 bases between the germline ends. CDR3 length: 14 residues. The CDR3 nucleotides are TGTGCCACCAGCAGAGATGGAGGGAGGCAGCCCCAGCATTTT. Its translation is CATSRDGGRQPQHF.

The chain couples TRBV6-9 to TRBJ2-1, with D possibly matching TRBD1 (6 bases). This CDR3 contains 15 residues. V dropped 6 bases and J dropped 2 bases, with 14 bases sitting between them. Germline loops: CDR1 MNHGY, CDR2 SVAAGI. The CDR3 region has the DNA TGTGCCAGCAGCCTTAGACAGGCTGCCTACAATGAGCAGTTCTTC. Translated: CASSLRQAAYNEQFF.

The chain carries TRBV14 and TRBJ2-6, with no clear D. Germline values: CDR1 SGHDN, CDR2 FVKESK. The CDR3 runs 13 residues. Trimming took 6 bases from V and 4 from J, leaving 7 bases between them. CDR3 nucleotide sequence: TGTGCCAGCAGTAATATGGGGGCCAACGTCCTGACTTTC. Protein sequence: CASSNMGANVLTF. Full variable domain (missing parts from reference TRBV14 and TRBJ2-6): EAGVTQFPSHSVIEKGQTVTLRCDPISGHDNLYWYRRVMGKEIKFLLHFVKESKQDESGMPNNRFLAERTGGTYSTLKVQPAELEDSGVYFCASSNMGANVLTFGAGSRLTVL.